Below, 32 T cell receptor beta chains from the same sample are listed, as sequenced in a study of T cell changes during pregnancy in multiple sclerosis. Sequencing used immunoSEQ multiplex PCR; TCRdb keeps in-frame clones, though not all of them. Of tens of thousands of clones detected, around 92% appear once; the ten largest clones hold 0.25%. Sequenced material: CD4+ T cells from peripheral blood mononuclear cells, taken in the third trimester of pregnancy. The receptor source for this set is a female donor with multiple sclerosis, enrolled in a pregnancy study.

This sequence joins TRBV2 and TRBJ1-1; unclear D gene. This CDR3 has 14 amino acids. The V end lost 2 bases, the J end lost 4 bases, and 11 bases lay between the germline ends. Looked up from germline, CDR1 is SNHLY and CDR2 is FYNNEI. CDR3 loop: CASSEQAAGTEAFF. The CDR3 coding sequence is TGTGCCAGCAGTGAACAGGCGGCGGGCACTGAAGCTTTCTTT.

CDR3 sequence: CSARTGGTYEQYF. The CDR3 DNA sequence: TGCAGCGCCCGGACAGGGGGCACATACGAGCAGTACTTC. The V call is TRBV29-1, the J call TRBJ2-7; 11 bases map to TRBD1. Germline assignment: CDR1 SQVTM and CDR2 ANQGSEA. The CDR3 length is 13 residues. V shed 7 bases and J 4 bases; nucleotides not matched to a gene: 6.

The gene calls are TRBV19 and TRBJ1-5; D possibly corresponds to TRBD1 (5 bases). Looked up from germline, CDR1 is LNHDA and CDR2 is SQIVND (reference sequence). The CDR3 runs 15 residues. V lost 3 bases and J 4 bases, leaving 13 bases between the germline ends. DNA for the CDR3: TGTGCCAGTAGTATGAGTGGGGGGGGGAATCAGCCCCAGCATTTT. It yields the protein CASSMSGGGNQPQHF.

V is TRBV5-1 and J is TRBJ1-2; possible D gene TRBD1, 5 bases. V lost 0 bases and J lost 5, with 14 bases in between. CDR1 is SGHRS, CDR2 YFSETQ, per germline. This CDR3 contains 15 residues. CDR3 residues: CASSLGQPPGYGYTF. The DNA for the CDR3 is TGCGCCAGCAGCTTGGGACAGCCCCCAGGTTATGGCTACACCTTC.

The chain recombines TRBV7-8 with TRBJ1-1, with a tentative D call TRBD1 (6 bases). The germline V and J ends were trimmed by 1 base and 6 bases, with 15 bases remaining between them. Germline V gene sequence: CDR1 SGHVS, CDR2 FQNEAQ. The CDR3 has 15 amino acids. CDR3 amino acids: CASSLGGLEGAEAFF. In DNA, the CDR3 is TGTGCCAGCAGCTTAGGAGGTCTTGAGGGGGCTGAAGCTTTCTTT.

This chain connects TRBV27 to TRBJ2-7; maybe TRBD1 (5 bases). Germline V CDR1 and CDR2: MNHEY, SMNVEV (reference sequence). V gave up 5 bases and J gave up 6 bases, with 20 bases separating them. CDR3 size: 15 residues. The chain's CDR3 is CASSPIVAGPREQYF. CDR3 nucleotide sequence: TGTGCCAGCAGTCCCATTGTGGCAGGGCCGCGCGAGCAGTACTTC.

V is TRBV5-4 and J is TRBJ2-5; the match to TRBD2 covers 9 bases. The V segment lost 3 bases and the J segment 5 bases; nucleotides outside the gene matches: 5. Germline CDR1 is SGHNT and CDR2 is YYREEE (reference sequence). The CDR3 has 14 residues. DNA of the CDR3: TGTGCCAGCAGCTCTGTTGCGGGGGGGGAGACCCAGTACTTC. Its protein is CASSSVAGGETQYF.

As for this clone: A junction boundary mismatches the germline segment, possibly from a read error. The chain carries TRBV28 and TRBJ2-3; maybe TRBD1 (6 bases). The germline V gene encodes CDR1 MDHEN and CDR2 SYDVKM. There are 15 residues in the CDR3. CDR3 DNA sequence: TGTGCCAGCAGTAGGACAGTTCCAAACACAGATACGCAGTGTTTT. This encodes CASSRTVPNTDTQCF.

This chain joins TRBV19 and TRBJ2-1; D is unresolved. This CDR3 contains 15 residues. V was pared by 5 bases and J by 0 bases, with 11 bases between. CDR1 and CDR2 from the germline V gene are LNHDA and SQIVND (reference sequence). CDR3 protein: CASSSFYSSYNEQFF. Here the CDR3 DNA reads TGTGCCAGTAGTTCATTTTATAGCTCCTACAATGAGCAGTTCTTC.

V and J are TRBV2 and TRBJ1-2; 12 positions agree with TRBD1. CDR3 length: 17 amino acids. J gave up 6 bases and V 3 bases, and 11 bases lay outside the gene matches. CDR1 and CDR2 from the germline V gene are SNHLY and FYNNEI. The CDR3 sequence is CASSEPGQGALNDGYTF. The CDR3 bases are TGTGCCAGCAGTGAGCCGGGACAGGGGGCGCTTAATGATGGCTACACCTTC.

J is TRBJ2-3 and V is TRBV19, with 7 bases identical to TRBD1. The germline V gene encodes CDR1 LNHDA and CDR2 SQIVND (reference sequence). The junction had 12 bases not matched to a gene; V was cut back by 3 bases and J by 3 bases. CDR3 length: 17 residues. The CDR3 nucleotides are TGTGCCAGTAGTATTTTTAAGGGGCAGGGGGAGACAGATACGCAGTATTTT. Amino acid sequence: CASSIFKGQGETDTQYF. Using reference TRBV19 and TRBJ2-3 for the parts outside the CDR3, the full variable domain is DGGITQSPKYLFRKEGQNVTLSCEQNLNHDAMYWYRQDPGQGLRLIYYSQIVNDFQKGDIAEGYSVSREKKESFPLTVTSAQKNPTAFYLCASSIFKGQGETDTQYFGPGTRLTVL.

V and J are TRBV27 and TRBJ2-2; 11 bases match TRBD2. The V segment lost 6 bases and the J segment 5 bases; nucleotides outside the gene matches: 2. The V gene's germline CDR1 is MNHEY and CDR2 SMNVEV (reference sequence). The CDR3 totals 14 residues. In nucleotides, the CDR3 is TGTGCCAGCAGCCGACTAGCGGGAACCGGGGAGCTGTTTTTT. Its translation: CASSRLAGTGELFF.

The chain carries TRBV7-8 and TRBJ1-2; D call uncertain. V dropped 5 bases and J dropped 0 bases, with 16 bases sitting between them. The CDR3 loop spans 16 amino acids. Germline V gene sequence: CDR1 SGHVS, CDR2 FQNEAQ. The CDR3 bases are TGTGCCAGCAGCAAAGAGTCGGGATGGGCTAACTATGGCTACACCTTC. Protein: CASSKESGWANYGYTF.

V is TRBV6-1 and J is TRBJ2-4; TRBD1 is a possible D gene (6 bases). V was clipped by 2 bases and J by 1 base, with 27 bases between them. The germline CDR1 and CDR2 sequences are MNHNS and SASEGT. The CDR3 runs 21 residues. The CDR3 DNA follows: TGTGCCAGCAGTGAACTCCCGAATTCCCTCAGGGGTGGCGAGGCCAAAAACATTCAGTACTTC. Its translation is CASSELPNSLRGGEAKNIQYF.

This chain connects TRBV9 to TRBJ2-6; perhaps TRBD1 as D (6 bases). The V and J ends lost 3 bases and 0 bases respectively, with 7 bases between them. Germline values: CDR1 SGDLS, CDR2 YYNGEE. CDR3 length equals 15 residues. The CDR3 protein is CASSGGGSGANVLTF. CDR3 sequence (DNA): TGTGCCAGCAGCGGAGGGGGCTCTGGGGCCAACGTCCTGACTTTC.

The chain has TRBV28 and TRBJ2-7, with a weak D call TRBD2 (5 bases). Trimming removed 5 bases from V and 5 bases from J, with 22 bases in between. The CDR3 has 16 residues. CDR1 is MDHEN, CDR2 SYDVKM, per germline. The CDR3, as DNA: TGTGCCAGCAGTGCGAGCGTGGGTGGGAGCAGAAACGAGCAGTACTTC. Protein: CASSASVGGSRNEQYF.

The chain links TRBV7-2 to TRBJ2-7; perhaps TRBD2 as D (6 bases). The ends were cut back, 1 base at V and 4 bases at J, with 14 bases in the middle. Germline loops: CDR1 SGHTA, CDR2 FQGNSA. This CDR3 contains 15 residues. The CDR3 region has the DNA TGTGCCAGCAGCTTAGAACTAGCAGTATTTTACGAGCAGTACTTC. The encoded protein is CASSLELAVFYEQYF.

The J gene is TRBJ2-1, the V gene TRBV2; TRBD2 matches at 7 bases. CDR3 length: 15 residues. Germline-derived CDR1 and CDR2 are SNHLY and FYNNEI. Trimming took 6 bases from V and 8 from J; bases not matched to a gene: 13. CDR3 nucleotides: TGTGCCAGCAGGGGGAGGGTCGGCAGGGCCGATGAGCAGTTCTTC. It translates to CASRGRVGRADEQFF.

V usage is TRBV27 and J usage is TRBJ1-5; 7 positions match TRBD1. J was trimmed by 0 bases and V by 10 bases; bases with no gene match: 6. CDR1 is MNHEY and CDR2 is SMNVEV in the germline V gene (reference sequence). The CDR3 is 14 amino acids. CDR3 nucleotides: TGTGCCACCGGGACAGCGCTTAGCAATCAGCCCCAGCATTTT. It specifies CATGTALSNQPQHF.

The chain couples TRBV7-8 to TRBJ2-3; the match to TRBD2 covers 7 bases. The CDR3 consists of 19 residues. V was pared by 3 bases and J by 0 bases, with 15 bases of the junction left unmatched. Germline CDR1 reads SGHVS; CDR2 reads FQNEAQ. The CDR3: CASSFPGERGRTSTDTQYF. The CDR3 DNA sequence: TGTGCCAGCAGCTTTCCCGGTGAGCGGGGAAGAACTAGCACAGATACGCAGTATTTT. Looking up the rest from reference TRBV7-8 and TRBJ2-3 gives the full variable domain: GAGVSQSPRYKVAKRGQDVALRCDPISGHVSLFWYQQALGQGPEFLTYFQNEAQLDKSGLPSDRFFAERPEGSVSTLKIQRTQQEDSAVYLCASSFPGERGRTSTDTQYFGPGTRLTVL.

This rearrangement joins TRBV10-3 to TRBJ1-1; maybe TRBD1 (6 bases). The ends were cut back, 9 bases at V and 1 base at J, with 15 bases in the middle. CDR1 ENHRY and CDR2 SYGVKD come from the germline V gene. The CDR3 extends over 14 amino acids. CDR3 in DNA: TGTGCCATTAAAACAGGGAGGGAGAACACTGAAGCTTTCTTT. Translated, it gives CAIKTGRENTEAFF.

The chain uses TRBV7-6 and TRBJ1-1; D is unresolved. The V end lost 3 bases, the J end lost 7 bases, and 15 bases lay between the germline ends. There are 14 residues in the CDR3. Germline CDR1 is SGHVS and CDR2 is FNYEAQ. CDR3 in amino acids: CASSLTVGRNEAFF. The CDR3 nucleotides read TGTGCCAGCAGCTTGACGGTAGGCAGGAATGAAGCTTTCTTT.

The chain is built from TRBV11-3 and TRBJ2-2, with 7 nucleotides matching TRBD2. V lost 5 bases and J lost 6; bases outside the gene matches: 0. Germline lookup yields CDR1 SGHNT and CDR2 YENEEA. The CDR3 contains 12 residues. This CDR3 reads CASSRGAGELFF. The CDR3 DNA reads TGTGCCAGCAGCCGGGGGGCCGGGGAGCTGTTTTTT.

In DNA form, the CDR3 reads TGTGCCAGCAGAAAAGCCGGGGTAGGCGGTGAAAAACTGTTTTTT. Translated: CASRKAGVGGEKLFF. V and J are TRBV5-4 and TRBJ1-4, with D hard to call. The germline gives CDR1 SGHNT, CDR2 YYREEE (reference sequence). The CDR3 spans 15 residues. Trimming took 5 bases from V and 7 from J, leaving 18 bases between them.

This rearrangement joins TRBV5-1 to TRBJ1-1; D remains ambiguous. Trimming pared 0 bases from V and 5 bases from J, leaving 11 bases between. The CDR3 sequence is 14 residues long. Per germline, CDR1 SGHRS and CDR2 YFSETQ. The CDR3 DNA is TGCGCCAGCAGCTTGGGGACTGCCGGGACTGAAGCTTTCTTT. Residues: CASSLGTAGTEAFF.

The V call is TRBV15, the J call TRBJ1-1; TRBD1 aligns across 10 bases. V trimming: 2 bases; J trimming: 5 bases; junction bases outside the gene matches: 17. Looked up from germline, CDR1 is LNHNV and CDR2 is YYDKDF (reference sequence). The CDR3 has 19 amino acids. CDR3 sequence reads: CATSRRPGQGISRETEAFF. The CDR3 nucleotides are TGTGCCACCAGCAGACGCCCGGGACAGGGGATAAGTAGGGAAACTGAAGCTTTCTTT.

The CDR3: CASSAYFPQGDNSPLHF. CDR3 DNA: TGTGCCAGCAGTGCGTACTTTCCTCAGGGGGATAATTCACCCCTCCACTTT. The chain uses TRBV27 and TRBJ1-6, with 7 bases that match TRBD1. CDR1 and CDR2 (germline): MNHEY, SMNVEV (reference sequence). The V segment lost 5 bases and the J segment 5 bases; nucleotides outside the gene matches: 12. The CDR3 has 17 residues.

The J gene is TRBJ2-1, the V gene TRBV27, with 7 bases matching TRBD2. CDR1 is MNHEY and CDR2 is SMNVEV in the germline V gene (reference sequence). V lost 5 bases and J lost 0; bases outside the gene matches: 4. The CDR3 sequence is 15 residues long. In nucleotides, the CDR3 is TGTGCCAGCAGTCGGGGGGATTCCTCCTACAATGAGCAGTTCTTC. Translated: CASSRGDSSYNEQFF.

The J gene is TRBJ1-1, the V gene TRBV5-4; 7 nucleotides match TRBD1. V dropped 1 base and J dropped 4; count of bases not matched to a gene: 4. The CDR3 has 14 amino acids. Per germline, CDR1 SGHNT and CDR2 YYREEE (reference sequence). The CDR3 loop is CASSLTGVTTEAFF. DNA for the CDR3: TGTGCCAGCAGCTTGACAGGGGTGACCACTGAAGCTTTCTTT.

The chain is built from TRBV5-1 and TRBJ2-5; TRBD2 matches 11 bases. Germline V gene sequence: CDR1 SGHRS, CDR2 YFSETQ. After removal of 7 bases from V and 5 bases from J, the junction contained 13 bases not matched to a gene. This CDR3 has 16 amino acids. CDR3 sequence reads: CASRGFSGGVIETQYF. CDR3 bases: TGCGCCAGCCGCGGATTTAGCGGGGGGGTAATTGAGACCCAGTACTTC.

This sequence joins TRBV10-3 and TRBJ2-5, with D possibly TRBD1 on 5 matching bases. This CDR3 region has 13 residues. V gave up 4 bases and J gave up 1 base, with 7 bases separating them. The germline CDR1 and CDR2 sequences are ENHRY and SYGVKD. CDR3 amino acids: CAISAGFQETQYF. The CDR3 DNA reads as TGTGCCATCAGTGCAGGGTTCCAAGAGACCCAGTACTTC.

V gene TRBV19 combines with J gene TRBJ1-3, with D possibly matching TRBD1 (5 bases). Trimming removed 2 bases from V and 2 bases from J, with 13 bases in between. The CDR3 runs 16 residues. Germline V gives CDR1 LNHDA, CDR2 SQIVND (reference sequence). CDR3 DNA: TGTGCCAGTAGTATAAAAGGAGGGACCGCTGGAAACACCATATATTTT. Residues: CASSIKGGTAGNTIYF.